Shown below are 25 T cell receptor beta chains from a single sample sequenced in a study of graft-versus-host responses after intestinal transplantation. Their specific antigens are unknown. Assay: immunoSEQ multiplex PCR; the TCRdb copy retains only in-frame clones and omits some. The table has around 97,000 clones, about 90% seen once; the top ten hold roughly 6%. This specimen consisted of unstimulated CD8+ T cells sorted from spleen or lymph node cells, obtained before intestinal transplant. The source is a human donor who received an intestinal transplant.

The rearrangement links TRBV4-3 to TRBJ2-7; D is possibly TRBD1 (5 bases). The CDR3 spans 14 residues. Germline V gene sequence: CDR1 LGHNA, CDR2 YSLEER. Trimming removed 0 bases from V and 2 bases from J, with 8 bases in between. The CDR3 region has the DNA TGCGCCAGCAGCCAAGATCCGACAGCCTACGAGCAGTACTTC. Its protein is CASSQDPTAYEQYF.

The V and J genes are TRBV29-1 and TRBJ2-1, with 13 positions matching TRBD2. Germline V gives CDR1 SQVTM, CDR2 ANQGSEA. This CDR3 contains 16 residues. Losses at the gene ends were 6 bases for V and 9 bases for J; bases not matched to a gene: 14. CDR3 DNA sequence: TGCAGCGTCAAAATCGTGGGGACTAGCGGGGTGGGTGAGCAGTTCTTC. It yields the protein CSVKIVGTSGVGEQFF.

CDR3 nucleotide sequence: TGTGCCAGTAGTATAGTGTCTGTCGGCGGGGAGCTGTTTTTT. As protein: CASSIVSVGGELFF. V and J are TRBV19 and TRBJ2-2; D ambiguous. V was cut by 1 base and J by 7 bases, with 10 bases left in between. The CDR3 consists of 14 residues. Per germline, CDR1 LNHDA and CDR2 SQIVND (reference sequence).

The chain recombines TRBV13 with TRBJ1-2; the D is unclear. The CDR3 spans 15 residues. CDR1 and CDR2 (germline): PRHDT, FYEKMQ (reference sequence). V gave up 5 bases and J gave up 6 bases, with 19 bases separating them. CDR3 loop: CASSQEGVGLDGYTF. The CDR3 DNA reads TGTGCCAGCAGCCAAGAGGGCGTAGGGCTCGATGGCTACACCTTC.

The gene calls are TRBV12-5 and TRBJ1-3; 10 bases are shared with TRBD1. CDR3 length: 19 amino acids. Germline-derived CDR1 and CDR2 are LGHNT and FRNRAP. V gave up 1 base and J gave up 3 bases; unmatched junction bases: 12. In DNA, the CDR3 is TGTGCTAGTGGTTTGGGGACAGGGGGTCAAATCGGGAGTGGAAACACCATATATTTT. This encodes CASGLGTGGQIGSGNTIYF.

Concerning this clone itself: An end of the junction differs from the germline gene, which may be a read error. The gene calls are TRBV4-1 and TRBJ1-2; 10 bases fit TRBD1. The CDR3 spans 16 residues. The germline V gene encodes CDR1 MGHRA and CDR2 YSYEKL. CDR3 nucleotide sequence: TGCGCCAGCAGCCAAGCCGAGGGACAGGGGACGGGTAGGGGGGTCTTC. Protein: CASSQAEGQGTGRGVF.

This chain connects TRBV7-6 to TRBJ2-7, with D maybe TRBD1 (6 bases). V lost 1 base, J lost 0 bases, and 13 bases lay in between. CDR3 length: 16 residues. CDR1 SGHVS and CDR2 FNYEAQ come from the germline V gene. CDR3 in amino acids: CASSLEAGESSYEQYF. The CDR3 DNA reads as TGTGCCAGCAGCTTAGAGGCAGGGGAGAGCTCCTACGAGCAGTACTTC.

This clone has just one count. The chain employs TRBV6-5 and TRBJ1-1; no definite D call. The germline CDR1 and CDR2 sequences are MNHEY and SVGAGI. This CDR3 region has 16 residues. Trimming removed 4 bases from V and 2 bases from J, with 17 bases in between. As DNA, the CDR3 is TGTGCCAGCAGTTTGTCTCGGGTGGCGGGCAACACTGAAGCTTTCTTT. Protein: CASSLSRVAGNTEAFF.

The rearrangement joins TRBV4-1 to TRBJ2-7; 7 bases are a match to TRBD2. This CDR3 has 15 amino acids. The germline CDR1 and CDR2 sequences are MGHRA and YSYEKL. V trimming: 0 bases; J trimming: 5 bases; junction bases outside the gene matches: 7. Here the CDR3 DNA reads TGCGCCAGCAGCCAAGAAGGTAGCGGGTTCGACGAGCAGTACTTC. Encoded protein: CASSQEGSGFDEQYF.

A few counts support this clone. The junction differs from germline at one of its ends, possibly a read error. J is TRBJ2-7 and V is TRBV19; 12 positions agree with TRBD2. The CDR3 is 16 amino acids. The germline V gene encodes CDR1 LNHDA and CDR2 SQIVND (reference sequence). This CDR3 is CASSVEPGLAGHEQYF. CDR3 nucleotide sequence: TGTGCCAGTAGTGTAGAACCGGGACTAGCGGGCCACGAGCAGTACTTC.

The chain is built from TRBV27 and TRBJ1-6; perhaps TRBD1 as D (6 bases). The CDR3 spans 17 residues. CDR1 is MNHEY, CDR2 SMNVEV, per germline (reference sequence). V lost 3 bases to trimming and J lost 3 bases, with 15 bases between them. CDR3 region: CASSFARGGNYNSPLHF. The CDR3 DNA reads TGTGCCAGCAGTTTCGCCCGAGGGGGGAACTATAATTCACCCCTCCACTTT.

This chain connects TRBV6-6 to TRBJ1-1, with D unresolved. V was shortened by 0 bases and J by 5 bases, with 13 bases between the two germline ends. CDR1 is MNHNY, CDR2 SVGAGI, per germline (reference sequence). CDR3 length: 15 residues. CDR3 loop: CASSYSIGVLTEAFF. Written as DNA, the CDR3 is TGTGCCAGCAGTTACTCGATTGGGGTTCTGACTGAAGCTTTCTTT.

The chain carries TRBV7-2 and TRBJ2-7, with D perhaps matching TRBD1 (6 bases). This CDR3 contains 15 residues. CDR1 and CDR2 from the germline V gene are SGHTA and FQGNSA. Trimming cost V 4 bases and J 3 bases, with 16 bases left between them. The CDR3 here is CASSSLTGQLYEQYF. The CDR3 nucleotides are TGTGCCAGCAGCTCTCTCACCGGACAGCTCTACGAGCAGTACTTC. Variable domain in full (rest from reference TRBV7-2 and TRBJ2-7): GAGVSQSPSNKVTEKGKDVELRCDPISGHTALYWYRQSLGQGLEFLIYFQGNSAPDKSGLPSDRFSAERTGGSVSTLTIQRTQQEDSAVYLCASSSLTGQLYEQYFGPGTRLTVT.

The chain links TRBV2 to TRBJ2-3, with 10 nucleotides matching TRBD2. This CDR3 contains 13 residues. Germline V gives CDR1 SNHLY, CDR2 FYNNEI. CDR3 in DNA: TGTGCAACCGGGACTAGCGTTTTAGATACGCAGTATTTT. Amino acids: CATGTSVLDTQYF.

The chain couples TRBV30 to TRBJ1-2; D is perhaps TRBD1 (6 bases). The CDR3 runs 13 residues. V was clipped by 8 bases and J by 6 bases, with 19 bases between them. Germline V gene sequence: CDR1 GTSNPN, CDR2 SVGIG (reference sequence). CDR3 in DNA: TGTGCCGGAAACCATGGGGGGGCGAATGGCTACACCTTC. The encoded protein is CAGNHGGANGYTF.

Note on this clone: Other DNA sequences in the same sample also yield this CDR3. V and J are TRBV19 and TRBJ1-2, with TRBD1 as a possible D gene (5 bases). The germline V and J ends were trimmed by 4 bases and 5 bases, with 17 bases remaining between them. CDR3 length: 15 amino acids. Germline CDR1 and CDR2: LNHDA and SQIVND (reference sequence). As DNA, the CDR3 is TGTGCCAGTAGTACTCCGACAGTACACCAATATGGCTACACCTTC. The encoded protein is CASSTPTVHQYGYTF.

The chain carries TRBV4-1 and TRBJ1-5; the match to TRBD1 covers 7 bases. J was trimmed by 4 bases and V by 3 bases; bases with no gene match: 6. The CDR3 totals 15 residues. Germline V CDR1 and CDR2: MGHRA, YSYEKL. The CDR3 spells CASSHPDRVNQPQHF. The CDR3 nucleotides are TGCGCCAGCAGCCACCCTGACAGGGTAAATCAGCCCCAGCATTTT.

This chain links TRBV4-1 with TRBJ1-4; D gene unclear. This CDR3 has 17 residues. Per the germline V gene, CDR1 is MGHRA and CDR2 is YSYEKL. V lost 1 base and J 3 bases, leaving 15 bases between the germline ends. The CDR3 coding sequence is TGCGCCAGCAGCCAAGGGTTTGCCGAGGAGGCTAATGAAAAACTGTTTTTT. As protein: CASSQGFAEEANEKLFF.

The rearrangement links TRBV10-3 to TRBJ2-6, with D hard to call. Trimming took off 1 base at V and 1 base at J, with 14 bases between the two ends. This CDR3 comprises 18 residues. Looked up from germline, CDR1 is ENHRY and CDR2 is SYGVKD. CDR3 DNA sequence: TGTGCCATCAGTGAGTACGGTATGAGCGAATCTGGGGCCAACGTCCTGACTTTC. Protein product: CAISEYGMSESGANVLTF.

The chain uses TRBV5-6 and TRBJ1-3; D remains unclear. CDR3 length equals 16 residues. Germline CDR1 SGHDT, CDR2 YYEEEE. Trimming stripped 7 bases from V and 6 bases from J, with 23 bases between. CDR3 amino acids: CASEQDASRPSNTIYF. Written as DNA, the CDR3 is TGTGCCAGCGAGCAGGATGCAAGTCGTCCGTCAAACACCATATATTTT.

J is TRBJ2-7 and V is TRBV2; 7 bases line up with TRBD1. The CDR3 contains 13 residues. Per germline, CDR1 SNHLY and CDR2 FYNNEI. V lost 7 bases, J lost 3 bases, and 6 bases stayed unmatched. The CDR3 reads CASTQGGSYEQYF. In DNA form, the CDR3 reads TGTGCCAGCACTCAAGGGGGCAGCTACGAGCAGTACTTC.

The V gene is TRBV4-2, the J gene TRBJ2-3; TRBD2 matches at 8 bases. Germline V gene lookup returns CDR1 LGHNA and CDR2 YNFKEQ. With V trimmed by 0 bases and J by 3 bases, 8 bases remained unmatched. The CDR3 loop spans 17 amino acids. CDR3 nucleotides: TGTGCCAGCAGCCAAGAGCCAAGCGGGAGTGTGACAGATACGCAGTATTTT. This codes for CASSQEPSGSVTDTQYF.

The V and J genes are TRBV25-1 and TRBJ2-5; D gene unclear. The V and J ends lost 2 bases and 0 bases respectively, with 4 bases between them. The CDR3 totals 13 residues. Germline CDR1 is MGHDK and CDR2 is SYGVNS. CDR3: CASSEPHQETQYF. The CDR3 DNA reads TGTGCCAGCAGTGAACCCCACCAAGAGACCCAGTACTTC.

The chain has TRBV6-6 and TRBJ2-5, with D perhaps TRBD2 (5 bases). Per germline, CDR1 MNHNY and CDR2 SVGAGI (reference sequence). Trimming took 5 bases from V and 0 from J, leaving 16 bases between them. This CDR3 has 16 residues. CDR3 DNA: TGTGCCAGCAGTCTCGACTCGGGATCGTACCAAGAGACCCAGTACTTC. This encodes CASSLDSGSYQETQYF.

CDR3 in amino acids: CASSFGGPSEQYF. CDR3 coding DNA: TGTGCCAGCAGCTTCGGGGGGCCATCCGAGCAGTACTTC. V and J are TRBV7-9 and TRBJ2-7; D might be TRBD2 (7 bases). With 3 bases removed from V and 6 bases from J, the gap between germline ends came to 12 bases. The CDR3 is 13 amino acids. The germline gives CDR1 SEHNR, CDR2 FQNEAQ (reference sequence).